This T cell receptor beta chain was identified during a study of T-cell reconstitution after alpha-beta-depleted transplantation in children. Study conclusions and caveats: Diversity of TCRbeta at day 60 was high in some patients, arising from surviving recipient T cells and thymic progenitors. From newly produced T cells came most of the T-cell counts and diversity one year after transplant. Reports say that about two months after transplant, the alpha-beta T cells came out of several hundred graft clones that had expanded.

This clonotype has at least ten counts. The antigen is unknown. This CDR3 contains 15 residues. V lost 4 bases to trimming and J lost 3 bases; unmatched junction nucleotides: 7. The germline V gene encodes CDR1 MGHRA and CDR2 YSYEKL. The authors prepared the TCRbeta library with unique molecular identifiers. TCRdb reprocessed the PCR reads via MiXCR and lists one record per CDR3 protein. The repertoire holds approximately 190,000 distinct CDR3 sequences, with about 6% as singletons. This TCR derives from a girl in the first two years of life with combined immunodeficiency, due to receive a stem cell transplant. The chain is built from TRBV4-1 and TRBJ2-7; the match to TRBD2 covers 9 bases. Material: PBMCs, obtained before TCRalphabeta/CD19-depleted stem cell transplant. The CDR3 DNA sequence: TGCGCCAGCAGCCTGAACCCAGCGGGGGGCTACGAGCAGTACTTC. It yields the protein CASSLNPAGGYEQYF.